The 2 T cell receptor beta chains below come from one sample, sequenced in a study of T cell responses to AZD1222 COVID-19 vaccine. Measured with immunoSEQ multiplex PCR; TCRdb has only the in-frame clones, and not every one. The table records 130,000 or so clones, 90% of them present only once. Sequencing was performed on peripheral blood, taken on day 0 of AZD1222 vaccination. The receptors here all came from an adult in good health.

The chain links TRBV12-3 or TRBV12-4 to TRBJ1-2; no clear D. V was cut by 3 bases and J by 3 bases, with 5 bases left in between. CDR3 length: 12 amino acids. CDR3 protein: CASSFGYYGYTF. The CDR3 DNA follows: TGTGCCAGCAGTTTTGGATACTATGGCTACACCTTC.

This chain joins TRBV5-1 and TRBJ2-6; no definite D call. The CDR3 has 16 residues. Trimming took 6 bases from V and 0 from J, leaving 13 bases between them. Germline V gene lookup returns CDR1 SGHRS and CDR2 YFSETQ. CDR3 sequence reads: CASTFYGSSGANVLTF. The CDR3 nucleotides read TGCGCCAGCACCTTCTACGGGTCCTCTGGGGCCAACGTCCTGACTTTC.